This TCR beta chain was identified during a study of shared clonotypes between healthy human individuals. The CDR3 covers 11 residues. The ends were cut back, 3 bases at V and 8 bases at J, with 7 bases in the middle. Germline CDR1 and CDR2: MDHEN and SYDVKM. Sequenced by immunoSEQ multiplex PCR; TCRdb stores in-frame clones only, minus some. The sample includes about 710,000 clones, 60% to 75% of them seen just once. This receptor was taken from a woman in her 30s in good health. Specimen: memory CD4+ T cells sorted from blood. Documented subset: CD45RA-negative fraction. The V gene is TRBV28, the J gene TRBJ1-2; D remains unclear. The CDR3 here is CASSFQGGYTF. The DNA of the CDR3 is TGTGCCAGCAGTTTTCAAGGGGGCTACACCTTC.